The 10 T cell receptor beta chains given below trace back to one sample, sequenced in a study of T cells expressing NK-cell markers. TCRdb reanalyzed the 5' RACE reads and collapses them to one entry per CDR3 protein, without DNA. The sample yields roughly 450,000 distinct CDR3 sequences, of which the top ten take up almost 1.5%. Sequencing was carried out using blood T cells: a sorted CD56 or NKG2C T cell subset, CD4+ or CD8+ T cells, or bulk PBMC T cells (not recorded which). The receptor source for this set is a woman in her 50s in good health.

The chain uses TRBV5-5 and TRBJ2-1; the D call from TCRdb, TRBD1, cannot be confirmed without DNA. The V gene's germline CDR1 is SGHKS and CDR2 YYEKEE (reference sequence). The CDR3 runs to 15 residues. CDR3 region: CASSAEEGFSIEQFF.

The rearrangement uses TRBV19 and TRBJ1-5; checking the TCRdb D call of TRBD1 is not possible without DNA. CDR3 length: 15 residues. Germline CDR1 is LNHDA and CDR2 is SQIVND (reference sequence). CDR3: CASSIPQGAFQPQHF.

The rearrangement uses TRBV5-1 and TRBJ1-1. The CDR3 has 13 residues. Germline V gene data show CDR1 as SGHRS and CDR2 as YFSETQ. Here the CDR3 reads CASSLWGSTEAFF.

The chain combines TRBV19 with TRBJ2-1. CDR1 is LNHDA and CDR2 is SQIVND in the germline V gene (reference sequence). The CDR3 sequence is 16 residues long. CDR3 sequence reads: CASSIDPGSLHNEQFF.

The V call is TRBV4-1, the J call TRBJ2-2. There are 14 residues in the CDR3. Per germline, CDR1 MGHRA and CDR2 YSYEKL. CDR3 in amino acids: CASSHTEATGELFF.

The chain is built from TRBV29-1 and TRBJ1-1; TCRdb's assignment of TRBD1 cannot be checked, as there is no DNA. CDR1 and CDR2 from the germline V gene are SQVTM and ANQGSEA. CDR3 length: 12 amino acids. The CDR3 is CSAWGDITEAFF.

The rearrangement joins TRBV29-1 to TRBJ2-2; TCRdb lists TRBD2, though no DNA is available to test this call. The CDR3 loop spans 13 amino acids. Germline values: CDR1 SQVTM, CDR2 ANQGSEA. The CDR3 region is CSVVRGRTGELFF.

This sequence joins TRBV27 and TRBJ1-5; TCRdb selects TRBD1, and the lack of DNA leaves this call unchecked. CDR3 length: 18 residues. Germline CDR1 is MNHEY and CDR2 is SMNVEV (reference sequence). This CDR3 reads CASNSGGPGQGGNQPQHF.

The rearrangement uses TRBV6-2 or TRBV6-3 and TRBJ2-7; the D call of TRBD1 rests on TCRdb alone, since no DNA is present to check it. CDR1 is MNHEY, CDR2 SVGEGT, per germline. This CDR3 comprises 14 residues. CDR3: CASTGTVRVGEQYF.

V and J are TRBV9 and TRBJ2-1. CDR1 is SGDLS, CDR2 YYNGEE, per germline. The CDR3 is made up of 15 amino acids. The CDR3 loop reads CASSVGGNLNNEQFF.